The 25 T cell receptor beta chains presented below share a single source sample, sequenced in a study of cytomegalovirus exposure and HLA in healthy donors. Use of 60 Vbeta and 13 Jbeta primers characterized the PCR. Profiled with immunoSEQ multiplex PCR; TCRdb holds only in-frame clones, not every one. There are approximately 100,000 clones in the sample; around 70% occur only once, and about 2.5% lies in the top ten. The sequencing sample was made of PBMCs. These receptors were obtained from a man aged 45-65 years in good health and CMV-seronegative.

The chain combines TRBV19 with TRBJ2-5; 8 nucleotides agree with TRBD1. The J call may be in error: the DNA end matches TRBJ2-7 better. The CDR3 extends over 11 amino acids. Germline CDR1 reads LNHDA; CDR2 reads SQIVND (reference sequence). The CDR3 is CASRTGSEQYF. The CDR3 bases are TGTGCCAGCAGGACAGGGTCCGAGCAGTACTTC.

J is TRBJ2-1 and V is TRBV18; no reliable D call. Germline CDR1 is KGHSH and CDR2 is LQKENI. The CDR3 covers 11 residues. The V end lost 3 bases, the J end lost 10 bases, and 7 bases lay between the germline ends. Here the CDR3 reads CASSPQIEQFF. Written as DNA, the CDR3 is TGTGCCAGCTCACCTCAAATCGAGCAGTTCTTC.

The chain employs TRBV5-6 and TRBJ2-4, with a weak D call TRBD1 (5 bases). Trimming stripped 4 bases from V and 0 bases from J, with 11 bases between. The CDR3 is made up of 15 amino acids. Germline-derived CDR1 and CDR2 are SGHDT and YYEEEE. The CDR3 here is CASSRRALAKNIQYF. The CDR3 bases are TGTGCCAGCAGCCGCAGGGCTTTAGCCAAAAACATTCAGTACTTC.

The V call is TRBV12-2, the J call TRBJ2-5; TRBD2 was called by the table and not checked on the DNA. The J call may not be correct, given that the DNA end is closer to TRBJ2-7. TRBV12-2 is noted as a pseudogene. There are 17 residues in the CDR3. CDR3 in DNA: TGTGACCCATCTGGACTAGCGGGAGCCGGCTGCTCCTACGAGCAGTACTTC. It yields the protein CDPSGLAGAGCSYEQYF.

This clone was observed a few times. The chain combines TRBV4-3 with TRBJ2-5, with 9 nucleotides matching TRBD2. Germline values: CDR1 LGHNA, CDR2 YSLEER. There are 16 residues in the CDR3. With 1 base clipped from V and 4 bases from J, the junction kept 7 bases outside the gene matches. CDR3 residues: CASSQGQGLALETQYF. The CDR3 DNA is TGCGCCAGCAGCCAAGGCCAGGGACTAGCCTTAGAGACCCAGTACTTC.

This chain joins TRBV4-1 and TRBJ1-2, with TRBD1 matching over 8 bases. Trimming cost V 1 base and J 8 bases; bases outside gene matches: 9. Germline assignment: CDR1 MGHRA and CDR2 YSYEKL. This CDR3 has 15 amino acids. The CDR3 reads CASSQAVRGQDGYTF. In DNA, the CDR3 is TGCGCCAGCAGCCAAGCCGTCCGGGGACAGGACGGCTACACCTTC.

This clone was picked up one time. The genes are TRBV5-1 and TRBJ1-5, with D maybe TRBD1 (5 bases). The CDR3 has 15 residues. Trimming took off 4 bases at V and 1 base at J, with 12 bases between the two ends. Germline CDR1 is SGHRS and CDR2 is YFSETQ. The CDR3 DNA sequence: TGCGCCAGCAGCCAGGACAACACGAGCAATCAGCCCCAGCATTTT. This encodes CASSQDNTSNQPQHF.

This clone was seen more than once but under ten times. V usage is TRBV11-3 and J usage is TRBJ2-7, with 8 nucleotides matching TRBD1. CDR3 length equals 15 residues. CDR1 is SGHNT, CDR2 YENEEA, per germline. V dropped 0 bases and J dropped 2; count of bases not matched to a gene: 3. The CDR3 loop is CASSLELRGPYEQYF. The CDR3 bases are TGTGCCAGCAGCTTAGAACTCAGGGGGCCCTACGAGCAGTACTTC.

V is TRBV7-9 and J is TRBJ2-5, with TRBD1 as a possible D gene (5 bases). The DNA end is more similar to TRBJ2-7, so the J call may be wrong. The germline V gene encodes CDR1 SEHNR and CDR2 FQNEAQ (reference sequence). The CDR3 has 13 amino acids. CDR3: CASSPPGLGEQYF. The CDR3 coding sequence is TGTGCCAGCAGCCCCCCAGGGCTCGGCGAGCAGTACTTC.

V is TRBV27 and J is TRBJ2-5, with 10 bases matching TRBD1. From germline, CDR1 is MNHEY and CDR2 SMNVEV (reference sequence). V dropped 6 bases and J dropped 7; count of bases not matched to a gene: 8. The CDR3 length is 14 residues. CDR3 protein: CASSYGQGVGTQYF. The CDR3 DNA reads as TGTGCCAGCAGCTACGGACAGGGGGTCGGGACCCAGTACTTC.

The chain is built from TRBV6-1 and TRBJ2-7; D gene ambiguous. Germline loops: CDR1 MNHNS, CDR2 SASEGT. There are 13 residues in the CDR3. The V and J ends lost 4 bases and 3 bases respectively, with 10 bases between them. For the CDR3, the DNA is TGTGCCAGCAGTGTTGACACCAACTACGAGCAGTACTTC. This sequence encodes CASSVDTNYEQYF.

The chain combines TRBV18 with TRBJ2-3; TRBD1 aligns across 7 bases. CDR3 length: 14 residues. Looked up from germline, CDR1 is KGHSH and CDR2 is LQKENI. The V gene end was trimmed by 3 bases and the J gene end by 6 bases; junction bases not matched to a gene: 6. The CDR3 spells CASSPGQHHDTQYF. CDR3 sequence (DNA): TGTGCCAGCTCACCGGGACAGCATCATGATACGCAGTATTTT.

This chain joins TRBV4-2 and TRBJ1-2; TRBD1 might be the D (5 bases). CDR1 and CDR2 from the germline V gene are LGHNA and YNFKEQ. Trimming stripped 0 bases from V and 3 bases from J, with 17 bases between. This CDR3 has 17 residues. This CDR3 reads CASSQDLSGVWDYGYTF. The CDR3 nucleotides read TGTGCCAGCAGCCAAGATCTTTCGGGGGTTTGGGACTATGGCTACACCTTC.

The DNA of the CDR3 is TGTGCCAGCAGTTACGACAGGGACCCTGGAAACACCATATATTTT. Its protein is CASSYDRDPGNTIYF. V usage is TRBV6-5 and J usage is TRBJ1-3; TRBD1 agrees at 7 bases. Germline loops: CDR1 MNHEY, CDR2 SVGAGI. The junction had 3 bases not matched to a gene; V was cut back by 2 bases and J by 2 bases. CDR3 size: 15 residues.

As concerns this clone: The junction and the germline gene differ at one end; a read error may be behind it. The J gene is TRBJ1-1, the V gene TRBV18; 9 bases align to TRBD1. Germline V gene sequence: CDR1 KGHSH, CDR2 LQKENI. The CDR3 loop spans 14 amino acids. CDR3: CASPPGQGNTEAFF. In nucleotides, the CDR3 is TGTGCCAGCCCACCGGGACAGGGGAACACTGAAGCTTTCTTT. The full variable domain, completed using reference TRBV18 and TRBJ1-1, is NAGVMQNPRHLVRRRGQEARLRCSPMKGHSHVYWYRQLPEEGLKFMVYLQKENIIDESGMPKERFSAEFPKEGPSILRIQQVVRGDSAAYFCASPPGQGNTEAFFGQGTRLTVV.

J is TRBJ2-1 and V is TRBV15; the match to TRBD1 covers 11 bases. J was trimmed by 8 bases and V by 0 bases; bases with no gene match: 3. In germline, CDR1 is LNHNV, CDR2 YYDKDF (reference sequence). The CDR3 extends over 15 amino acids. CDR3 loop: CATSREDRGRDEQFF. CDR3 nucleotides: TGTGCCACCAGCAGAGAGGACAGGGGGCGGGATGAGCAGTTCTTC.

The chain uses TRBV19 and TRBJ1-1; the D gene is possibly TRBD1 (5 bases). V gave up 7 bases and J gave up 0 bases, with 15 bases separating them. The CDR3 spans 15 residues. Germline lookup yields CDR1 LNHDA and CDR2 SQIVND (reference sequence). CDR3 nucleotide sequence: TGTGCCAGTAAAAGTCAGGGCACCATGAACACTGAAGCTTTCTTT. Translation gives CASKSQGTMNTEAFF.

The gene calls are TRBV5-8 and TRBJ1-3; 9 nucleotides line up with TRBD1. The CDR3 has 15 amino acids. V lost 3 bases and J lost 2; bases outside the gene matches: 3. The germline gives CDR1 SGHTS, CDR2 YDEGEE. CDR3 bases: TGTGCCAGCAGCTCTGGACAGGGGACTGGAAACACCATATATTTT. Encoded protein: CASSSGQGTGNTIYF.

The chain is built from TRBV29-1 and TRBJ1-2; 9 bases are shared with TRBD1. The CDR3 is 14 residues long. Germline assignment: CDR1 SQVTM and CDR2 ANQGSEA. The J segment lost 1 base and the V segment lost 3 bases, leaving 3 bases of the junction unmatched. CDR3 amino acids: CSVEMGQGNYGYTF. Here the CDR3 DNA reads TGCAGCGTTGAGATGGGACAGGGTAACTATGGCTACACCTTC.

In this sample, this clone turned up a few times. The gene calls are TRBV6-5 and TRBJ1-5; D is possibly TRBD1 (6 bases). V was trimmed by 4 bases and J by 0 bases, leaving 13 bases between them. The CDR3 length is 16 residues. From germline, CDR1 is MNHEY and CDR2 SVGAGI. In nucleotides, the CDR3 is TGTGCCAGCAGTTCACAGGGACCGGATAGCAATCAGCCCCAGCATTTT. Translated, it gives CASSSQGPDSNQPQHF.

The rearrangement joins TRBV5-1 to TRBJ1-1, with 12 bases lining up with TRBD1. Germline trimming cut 1 base from V and 4 bases from J; bases unmatched to any gene: 11. Germline CDR1 and CDR2: SGHRS and YFSETQ. CDR3 size: 18 residues. CDR3 in DNA: TGCGCCAGCAGCTTGATCCGGGACAGGGGGCGCTTGGGCACTGAAGCTTTCTTT. This translates into CASSLIRDRGRLGTEAFF.

This sequence joins TRBV5-1 and TRBJ2-7; D perhaps matches TRBD2 (5 bases). V lost 4 bases and J lost 3, with 14 bases in between. Germline values: CDR1 SGHRS, CDR2 YFSETQ. The CDR3 totals 14 residues. DNA for the CDR3: TGCGCCAGCAGCCCAAAAACTAGTAACTACGAGCAGTACTTC. Its protein product is CASSPKTSNYEQYF. The full variable domain, with the rest looked up from reference TRBV5-1 and TRBJ2-7, is KAGVTQTPRYLIKTRGQQVTLSCSPISGHRSVSWYQQTPGQGLQFLFEYFSETQRNKGNFPGRFSGRQFSNSRSEMNVSTLELGDSALYLCASSPKTSNYEQYFGPGTRLTVT.

Only a few counts were recorded for this clone. The gene calls are TRBV18 and TRBJ2-1, with TRBD2 matching 13 bases. CDR3 length: 16 amino acids. V lost 6 bases, J lost 7 bases, and 9 bases stayed unmatched. CDR1 KGHSH and CDR2 LQKENI come from the germline V gene. CDR3 sequence: CASSQGTSGAENEQFF. CDR3 sequence (DNA): TGTGCCAGCTCCCAAGGGACTAGCGGGGCCGAGAATGAGCAGTTCTTC.

The chain recombines TRBV6-5 with TRBJ1-5; D is possibly TRBD1 (5 bases). The CDR3 sequence is 15 residues long. The ends were cut back, 5 bases at V and 5 bases at J, with 16 bases in the middle. Germline-derived CDR1 and CDR2 are MNHEY and SVGAGI. The CDR3 DNA follows: TGTGCCAGCAGTAGATCGACAGTCGAGCATCAGCCCCAGCATTTT. It codes for CASSRSTVEHQPQHF.

The chain carries TRBV2 and TRBJ2-7; 9 bases agree with TRBD1. The CDR3 spans 14 residues. Germline V CDR1 and CDR2: SNHLY, FYNNEI. Unmatched junction bases numbered 7, after V lost 6 bases and J lost 4 bases. CDR3 nucleotides: TGTGCCAGCAGATCCAGGACAGGGGAATACGAGCAGTACTTC. It is translated as CASRSRTGEYEQYF. The variable domain in full, with the rest retrieved from reference TRBV2 and TRBJ2-7, is EPEVTQTPSHQVTQMGQEVILRCVPISNHLYFYWYRQILGQKVEFLVSFYNNEISEKSEIFDDQFSVERPDGSNFTLKIRSTKLEDSAMYFCASRSRTGEYEQYFGPGTRLTVT.